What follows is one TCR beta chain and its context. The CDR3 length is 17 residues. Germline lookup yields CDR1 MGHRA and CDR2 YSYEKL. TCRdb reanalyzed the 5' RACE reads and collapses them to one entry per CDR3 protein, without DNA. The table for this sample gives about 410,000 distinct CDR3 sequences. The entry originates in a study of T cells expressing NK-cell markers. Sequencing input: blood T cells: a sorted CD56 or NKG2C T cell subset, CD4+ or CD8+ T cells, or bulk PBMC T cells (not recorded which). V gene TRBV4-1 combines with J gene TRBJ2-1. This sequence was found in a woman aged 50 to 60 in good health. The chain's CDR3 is CASSPLVSGSSYNEQFF.